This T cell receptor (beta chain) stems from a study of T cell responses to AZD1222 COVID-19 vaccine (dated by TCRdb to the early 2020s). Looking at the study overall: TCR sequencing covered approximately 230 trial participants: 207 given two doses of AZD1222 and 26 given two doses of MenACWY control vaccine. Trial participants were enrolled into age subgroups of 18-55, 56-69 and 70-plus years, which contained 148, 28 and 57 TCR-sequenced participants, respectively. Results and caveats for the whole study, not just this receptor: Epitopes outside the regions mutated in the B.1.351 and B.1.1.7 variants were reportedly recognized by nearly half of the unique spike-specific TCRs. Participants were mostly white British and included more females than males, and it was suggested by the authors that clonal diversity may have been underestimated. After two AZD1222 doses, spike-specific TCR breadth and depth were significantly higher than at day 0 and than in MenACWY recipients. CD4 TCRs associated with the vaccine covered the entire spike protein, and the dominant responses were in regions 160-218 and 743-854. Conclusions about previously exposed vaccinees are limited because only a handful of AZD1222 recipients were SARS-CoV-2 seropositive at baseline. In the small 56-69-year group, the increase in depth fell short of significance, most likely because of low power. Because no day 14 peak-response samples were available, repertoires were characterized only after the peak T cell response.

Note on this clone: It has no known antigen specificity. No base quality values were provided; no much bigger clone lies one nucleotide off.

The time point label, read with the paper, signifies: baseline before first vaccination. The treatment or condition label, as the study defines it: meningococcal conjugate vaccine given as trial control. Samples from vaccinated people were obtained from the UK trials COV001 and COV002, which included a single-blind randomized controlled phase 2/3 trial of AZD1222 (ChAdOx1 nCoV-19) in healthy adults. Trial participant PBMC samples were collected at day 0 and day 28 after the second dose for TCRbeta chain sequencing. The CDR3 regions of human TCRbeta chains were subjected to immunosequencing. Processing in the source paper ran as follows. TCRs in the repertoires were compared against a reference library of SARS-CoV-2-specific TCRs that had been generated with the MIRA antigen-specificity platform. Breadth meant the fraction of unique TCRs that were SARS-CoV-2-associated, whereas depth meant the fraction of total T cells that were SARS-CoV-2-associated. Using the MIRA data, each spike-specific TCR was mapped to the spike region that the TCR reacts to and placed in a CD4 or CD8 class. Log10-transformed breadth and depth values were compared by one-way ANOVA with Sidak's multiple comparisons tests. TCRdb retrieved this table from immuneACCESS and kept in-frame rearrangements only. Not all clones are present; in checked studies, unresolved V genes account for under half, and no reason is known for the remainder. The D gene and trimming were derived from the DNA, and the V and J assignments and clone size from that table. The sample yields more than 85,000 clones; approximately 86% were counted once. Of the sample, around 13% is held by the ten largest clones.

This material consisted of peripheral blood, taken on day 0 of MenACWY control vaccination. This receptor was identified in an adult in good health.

The nucleotides are TGTGCCAGCAGCTCAAACACAGGGGGCGGAAGCTCCTACGAGCAGTACTTC. It codes for CASSSNTGGGSSYEQYF. The chain is encoded by TRBV13 joined to TRBJ2-7, with TRBD1 matching 9 junction bases. The germline V gene (reference sequence) specifies PRHDT as CDR1 and FYEKMQ as CDR2. V trim: 4 bases; J trim: 0 bases; unmatched bases: 10. Including cysteine and phenylalanine, the CDR3 has 17 amino acids. Of the read, only the CDR3 DNA is kept; its 51 bases are in frame from base 1.